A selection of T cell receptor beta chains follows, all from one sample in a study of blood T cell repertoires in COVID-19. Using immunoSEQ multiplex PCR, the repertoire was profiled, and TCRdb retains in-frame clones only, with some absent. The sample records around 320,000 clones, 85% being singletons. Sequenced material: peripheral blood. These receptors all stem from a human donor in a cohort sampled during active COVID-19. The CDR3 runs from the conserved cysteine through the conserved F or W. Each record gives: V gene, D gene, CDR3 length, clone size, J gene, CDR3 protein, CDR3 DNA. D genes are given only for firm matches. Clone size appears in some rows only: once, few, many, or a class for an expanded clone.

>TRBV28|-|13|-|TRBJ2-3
CASSLLRADTQYF
TGTGCCAGCAGTTTACTGAGAGCAGATACGCAGTATTTT
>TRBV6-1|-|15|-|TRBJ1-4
CASSESPGVVEKLFF
TGTGCCAGCAGTGAATCCCCAGGGGTGGTTGAAAAACTGTTTTTT
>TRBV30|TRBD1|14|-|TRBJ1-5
CAWSVGQGHQPQHF
TGTGCCTGGAGTGTGGGACAGGGCCATCAGCCCCAGCATTTT
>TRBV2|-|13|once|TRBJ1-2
CASSAGKNYGYTF
TGTGCCAGCAGTGCGGGGAAAAACTATGGCTACACCTTC
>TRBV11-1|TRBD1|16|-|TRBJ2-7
CASSLARDRVSYEQYF
TGTGCCAGCAGCTTAGCCCGGGACAGGGTCTCCTACGAGCAGTACTTC
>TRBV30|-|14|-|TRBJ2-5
CAWTLSGSQETQYF
TGTGCCTGGACTCTTTCCGGGAGCCAAGAGACCCAGTACTTC
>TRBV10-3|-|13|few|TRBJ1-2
CAIRPQGVYGYTF
TGTGCCATTAGACCGCAAGGAGTGTATGGCTACACCTTC
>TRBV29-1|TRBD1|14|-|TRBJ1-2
CSVARDRESYGYTF
TGCAGCGTTGCCCGGGACAGGGAAAGCTATGGCTACACCTTC
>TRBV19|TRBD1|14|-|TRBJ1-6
CASSPQGDGSPLHF
TGTGCCAGTAGTCCACAGGGGGACGGCTCACCCCTCCACTTT
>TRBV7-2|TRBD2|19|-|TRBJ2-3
CASSLAWSSGGYSTDTQYF
TGTGCCAGCAGCTTAGCTTGGAGTAGCGGGGGGTACAGCACAGATACGCAGTATTTT
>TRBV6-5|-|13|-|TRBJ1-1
CASIRELNTEAFF
TGTGCCAGCATTAGGGAGTTGAACACTGAAGCTTTCTTT
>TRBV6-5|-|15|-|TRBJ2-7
CASSYSSSGSYEQYF
TGTGCCAGCAGTTACTCGAGTTCAGGTTCCTACGAGCAGTACTTC
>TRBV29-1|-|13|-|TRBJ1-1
CSVGGGMNTEAFF
TGCAGCGTTGGTGGCGGTATGAACACTGAAGCTTTCTTT
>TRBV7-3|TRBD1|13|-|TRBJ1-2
CASSSDRIYGYTF
TGTGCCAGCAGCTCGGACAGGATCTATGGCTACACCTTC
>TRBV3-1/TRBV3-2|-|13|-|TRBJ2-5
CASSPTFTQTQYF
TGTGCCAGCAGCCCCACGTTCACACAGACCCAGTACTTC
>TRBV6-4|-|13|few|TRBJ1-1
CASRMRLNTEAFF
TGTGCCAGCAGGATGAGGTTGAACACTGAAGCTTTCTTT
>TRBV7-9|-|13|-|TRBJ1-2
CASSFPEAYGYTF
TGTGCCAGCAGCTTCCCGGAGGCCTATGGCTACACCTTC
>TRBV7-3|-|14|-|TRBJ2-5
CASSLNPGVGTQYF
TGTGCCAGCAGCTTAAACCCGGGTGTAGGGACCCAGTACTTC
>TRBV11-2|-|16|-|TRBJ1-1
CASSLAGGLEDTEAFF
TGTGCCAGCAGCTTAGCCGGGGGGCTGGAAGACACTGAAGCTTTCTTT
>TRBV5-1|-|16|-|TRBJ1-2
CASSPTTTLKDYGYTF
TGCGCCAGCAGCCCCACAACTACCCTCAAAGACTATGGCTACACCTTC
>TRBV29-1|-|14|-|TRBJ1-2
CSVIKQGANYGYTF
TGCAGCGTCATTAAACAGGGAGCTAACTATGGCTACACCTTC
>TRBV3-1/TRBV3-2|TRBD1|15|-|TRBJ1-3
CASSQGDRSSNTIYF
TGTGCCAGCAGCCAGGGGGACAGGTCCTCGAACACCATATATTTT
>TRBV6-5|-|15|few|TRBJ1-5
CASRTDRNNNQPQHF
TGTGCCAGCAGAACAGACAGGAACAACAATCAGCCCCAGCATTTT
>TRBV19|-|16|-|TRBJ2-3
CASSVVAYGNTDTQYF
TGTGCCAGTAGTGTAGTAGCGTACGGGAACACAGATACGCAGTATTTT
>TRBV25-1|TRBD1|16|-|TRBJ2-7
CASSETRQGITYEQYF
TGTGCCAGCAGTGAAACTCGACAGGGAATAACCTACGAGCAGTACTTC
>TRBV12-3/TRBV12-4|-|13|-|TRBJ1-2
CASSLPTGYGYTF
TGTGCCAGCAGCCTACCTACAGGCTATGGCTACACCTTC
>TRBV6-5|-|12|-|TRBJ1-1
CASRHPNTEAFF
TGTGCCAGCAGACACCCAAACACTGAAGCTTTCTTT
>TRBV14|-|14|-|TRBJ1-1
CASSWGTSTPGTFF
TGTGCCAGCAGCTGGGGGACATCTACACCAGGGACTTTCTTT